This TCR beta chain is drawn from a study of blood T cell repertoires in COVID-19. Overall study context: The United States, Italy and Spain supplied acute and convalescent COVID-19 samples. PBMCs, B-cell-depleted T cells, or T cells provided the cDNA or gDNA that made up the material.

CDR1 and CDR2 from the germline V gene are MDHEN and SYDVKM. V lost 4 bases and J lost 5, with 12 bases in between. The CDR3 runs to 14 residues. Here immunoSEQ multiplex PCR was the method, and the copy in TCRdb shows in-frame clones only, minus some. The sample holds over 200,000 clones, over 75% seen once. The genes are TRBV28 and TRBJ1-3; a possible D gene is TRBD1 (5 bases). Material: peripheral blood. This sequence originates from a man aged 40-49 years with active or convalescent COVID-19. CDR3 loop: CASSSLQGRNTIYF. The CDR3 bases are TGTGCCAGCAGTTCTCTCCAGGGCCGAAACACCATATATTTT.